The clone carrying this TCR beta chain was detected once. Its target is unknown. These data come from a study of cytotoxic CD8 clonotypes in ibrutinib-treated CLL. Across the study: An average of approximately 260,000 productive templates and 94,082 productive rearrangements was obtained per sample. Findings and caveats of the study: Sampling times, which were not matched between the groups, differed between sustained-remission patients and progressing patients.

The targeted sequencing depth was 1 in 200,000 to 1 in 1 million T cells. The method was immunoSEQ multiplex PCR; TCRdb's version includes in-frame clones alone and lacks a portion of them. The table has roughly 250,000 clones, roughly 74% seen once; the top ten hold 15%. The CDR3 extends over 15 amino acids. Germline V gene sequence: CDR1 GTSNPN, CDR2 SVGIG (reference sequence). With V trimmed by 1 base and J by 4 bases, 6 bases remained unmatched. This rearrangement joins TRBV30 to TRBJ2-7; TRBD2 aligns across 11 bases. This TCR was recovered from a human donor with chronic lymphocytic leukemia. Sequenced here: PBMCs, sampled after 24 months of ibrutinib treatment. The CDR3 spells CAWSGLAGRAYEQYF. As DNA, the CDR3 is TGTGCCTGGAGTGGACTAGCGGGACGGGCGTACGAGCAGTACTTC.